This TCR beta chain stems from a study of blood T cell repertoires in COVID-19. Study-wide background: Samples of COVID-19 (acute and convalescent) were obtained from the United States, Italy and Spain. PBMCs, B-cell-depleted T cells, or T cells provided the cDNA or gDNA that made up the material.

Original processing methods: Quantification of nucleated cells was approximated via reference gene primer amplification. Some clones are missing from TCRdb's copy, which holds only in-frame ones; the method was immunoSEQ multiplex PCR. The DNA was the basis for D and trimming; V, J and clone size are from that table. This table has around 70,000 clones, 70% to 85% appearing once. Germline CDR1 and CDR2: SGHDN and FVKESK. V was pared by 0 bases and J by 5 bases, with 19 bases between. This CDR3 is 17 amino acids long. This rearrangement joins TRBV14 to TRBJ1-1; D not resolved. Sample: peripheral blood. This TCR came from a man aged 55 to 70 with acute or convalescent COVID-19. Here the CDR3 DNA reads TGTGCCAGCAGCCAAGATGTGAGACGAGTAGCTAGTACTGAAGCTTTCTTT. Translated: CASSQDVRRVASTEAFF.